This T cell receptor (beta chain) was identified during a study of T-cell reconstitution after alpha-beta-depleted transplantation in children. Trimming cost V 4 bases and J 5 bases, with 25 bases left between them. The CDR3 is 18 residues long. Germline assignment: CDR1 SGDLS and CDR2 YYNGEE. This clonotype was detected ten times or more. The antigen is undetermined. TCRbeta library preparation incorporated unique molecular identifiers. MiXCR was run by TCRdb on the PCR reads, yielding one entry per CDR3 protein. The sample lists a few hundred thousand distinct CDR3 sequences; approximately 12% were seen once. Study findings and constraints: T-cell numbers and diversity one year post-transplant derived largely from freshly generated T cells.

Sequenced material: PBMCs, mostly from graft donor cells, taken 360 days after TCRalphabeta/CD19-depleted stem cell transplant. This sequence originates from a male patient between 10 and 17 years old who had a stem cell transplant for acute myeloid leukemia, so the T cells may come from the graft donor. The chain is built from TRBV9 and TRBJ2-1; TRBD2 is a possible D gene (6 bases). CDR3 sequence: CASSTPLPLTSWDNEQFF. The CDR3 bases are TGTGCCAGCAGCACCCCCCTGCCCTTGACTAGTTGGGACAATGAGCAGTTCTTC.